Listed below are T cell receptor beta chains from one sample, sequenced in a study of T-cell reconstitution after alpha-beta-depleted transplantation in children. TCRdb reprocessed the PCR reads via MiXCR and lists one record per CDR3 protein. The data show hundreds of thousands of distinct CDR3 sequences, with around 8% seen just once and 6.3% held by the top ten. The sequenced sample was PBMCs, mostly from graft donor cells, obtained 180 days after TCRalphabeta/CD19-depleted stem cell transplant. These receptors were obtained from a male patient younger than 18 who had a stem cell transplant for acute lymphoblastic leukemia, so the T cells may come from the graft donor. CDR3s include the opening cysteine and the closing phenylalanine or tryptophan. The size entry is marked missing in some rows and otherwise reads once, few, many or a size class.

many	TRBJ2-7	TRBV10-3	CAITGGYEQYF
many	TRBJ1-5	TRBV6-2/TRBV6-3	CASGRQGVLQPQHF
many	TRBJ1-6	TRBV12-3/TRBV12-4	CASRGHRTGNSPLHF
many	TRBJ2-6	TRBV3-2	CASSQSLGEAGANVLTF
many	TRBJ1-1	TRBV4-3	CASSQGTGRHTEAFF
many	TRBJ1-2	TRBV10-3	CAISEAGNYGYTF
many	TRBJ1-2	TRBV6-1	CASSAQGPVYGYTF
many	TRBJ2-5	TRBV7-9	CASTHHRETQYF
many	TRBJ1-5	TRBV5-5	CASSLDSGNQPQHF
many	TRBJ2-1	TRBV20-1	CSANGLDYNEQFF
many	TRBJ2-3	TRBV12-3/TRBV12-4	CASRGTRGPTDTQYF
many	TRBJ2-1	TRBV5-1	CASSLWRAGGFNEQFF
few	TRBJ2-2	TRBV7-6	CASSKMGNTGELFF
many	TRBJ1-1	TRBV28	CASRTTTGGTEAFF
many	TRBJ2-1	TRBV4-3	CASSQDDGGGTYNEQFF
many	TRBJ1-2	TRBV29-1	CSVVEDYGYTF
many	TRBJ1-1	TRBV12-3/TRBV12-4	CASASGQGGVWTEAFF
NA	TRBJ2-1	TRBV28	CATMIRRPGLAGPEQFF
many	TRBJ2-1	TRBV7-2	CASSSTGPGLAKVEQFF
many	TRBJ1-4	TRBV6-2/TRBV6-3	CASSYRRTGGEKLFF
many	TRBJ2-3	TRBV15	CATSRERRGQDTQYF
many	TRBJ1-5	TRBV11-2	CASSLVGTGVFRSNQPQHF
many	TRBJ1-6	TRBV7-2	CASSLYWQGANSPLHF
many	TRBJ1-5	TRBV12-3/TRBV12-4	CASSLGVSGQPQHF
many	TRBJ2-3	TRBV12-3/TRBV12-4	CASSFGGGSSTDTQYF
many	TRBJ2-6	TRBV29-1	CSVGVGPLSGANVLTF
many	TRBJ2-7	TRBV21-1	CASSKGEGGYEQYF
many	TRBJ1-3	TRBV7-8	CASSSAGGSGNTIYF
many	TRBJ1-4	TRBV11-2	CASSFRLSKGNEKLFF
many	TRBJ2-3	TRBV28	CASSPTGGHSGRATDTQYF
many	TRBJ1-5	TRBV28	CASSRRSGVSNQPQHF
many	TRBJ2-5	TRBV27	CASSQADREETQYF
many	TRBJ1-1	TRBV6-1	CASKKGVRAGNTEAFF
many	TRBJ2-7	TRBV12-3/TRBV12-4	CASTIGAGVGEQYF
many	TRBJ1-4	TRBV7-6	CASSLAWDRGREKLFF
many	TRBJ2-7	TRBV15	CATSRDPTGSMIVQYF
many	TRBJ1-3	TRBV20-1	CSATVSGNTIYF
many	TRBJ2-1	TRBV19	CASGGLYNEQFF
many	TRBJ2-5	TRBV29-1	CSVGGLAVQETQYF
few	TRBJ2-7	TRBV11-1	CASSWPPSGTGTGTYEQYF
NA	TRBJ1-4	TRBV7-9	CARSLGGSNEKLFF
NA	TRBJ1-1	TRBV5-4	CASSSKMRADTEAFF
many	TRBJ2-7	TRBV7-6	CASSLAPVAYEQYF